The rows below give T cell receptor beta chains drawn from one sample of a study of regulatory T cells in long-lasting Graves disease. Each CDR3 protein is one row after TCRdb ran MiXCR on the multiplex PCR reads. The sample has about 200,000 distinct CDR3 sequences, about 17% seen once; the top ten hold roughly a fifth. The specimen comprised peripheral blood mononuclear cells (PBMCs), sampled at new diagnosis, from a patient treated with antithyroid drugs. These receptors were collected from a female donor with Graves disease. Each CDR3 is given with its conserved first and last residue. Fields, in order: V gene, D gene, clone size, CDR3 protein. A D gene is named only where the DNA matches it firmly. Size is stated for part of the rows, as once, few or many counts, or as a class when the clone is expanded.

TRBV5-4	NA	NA	CASSPKGRGPGNTIYF
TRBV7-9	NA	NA	CASSLPPEQGSDTGELFF
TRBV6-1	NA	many	CASRRLDRNYGYTF
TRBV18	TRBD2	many	CASSPRTSEYEQYF
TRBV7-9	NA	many	CASSLIAGTTNEKLFF
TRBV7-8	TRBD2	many	CASSLVLAGSHEQYF
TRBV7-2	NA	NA	CASSLVGANTGELFF
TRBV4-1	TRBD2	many	CASSLGPAGGTGELFF
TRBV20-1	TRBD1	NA	CSASPGQGGDYEQYF
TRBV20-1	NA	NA	CSDPTGGPPEGLYEQYF
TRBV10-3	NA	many	CAISDSPNEKLFF
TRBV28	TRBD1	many	CASSLQGAGANVLTF
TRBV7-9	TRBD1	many	CASSFGTGGRYSGNTIYF
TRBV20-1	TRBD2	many	CSARARGRGSTDTQYF
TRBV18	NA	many	CASSPATEGMGAFF
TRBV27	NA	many	CASRPFPFSLLGGYTF
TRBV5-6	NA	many	CASSLPGAGTDTQYF
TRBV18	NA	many	CASSPKRARGNEQFF
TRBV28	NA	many	CASSSTRDFGANVLTF
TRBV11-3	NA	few	CASSSITRPEQYF
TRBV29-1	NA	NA	CSYEVGTDTQYF
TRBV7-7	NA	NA	CASSPDLAGELFF
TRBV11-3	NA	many	CASSSGGIGKFF
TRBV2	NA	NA	CASTFGGAEYGYTF
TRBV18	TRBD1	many	CASSPQGAMNYGYTF
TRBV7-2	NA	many	CASSEAGPSRRDTQYF
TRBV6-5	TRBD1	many	CASSYRAKGTVADTIYF
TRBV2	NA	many	CASGRTGHTDTQYF
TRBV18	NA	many	CASSPQGNTEAFF
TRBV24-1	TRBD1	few	CATSDRYRGSDEQCF
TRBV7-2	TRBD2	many	CASSFSGLGSYEQYF
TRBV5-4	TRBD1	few	CACRQGGVNTEAFF
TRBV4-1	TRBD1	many	CASSSTGGDGYTF
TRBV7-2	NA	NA	CASSPLGGYNEQFF
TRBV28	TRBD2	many	CASWASGSTDTQYF
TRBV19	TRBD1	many	CASKADRGSETQYF
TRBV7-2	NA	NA	CASRSGGEQYF
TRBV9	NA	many	CASSVAYRDSPLHF
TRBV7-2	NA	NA	CASSLVGSYLEAFF
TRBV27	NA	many	CASSLSRVNTDTQYF
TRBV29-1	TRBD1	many	CSVQLDRGLDGYTF
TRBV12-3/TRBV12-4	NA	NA	CASRASLGLTENTEAFF
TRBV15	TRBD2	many	CATSSGREVYNEQFF